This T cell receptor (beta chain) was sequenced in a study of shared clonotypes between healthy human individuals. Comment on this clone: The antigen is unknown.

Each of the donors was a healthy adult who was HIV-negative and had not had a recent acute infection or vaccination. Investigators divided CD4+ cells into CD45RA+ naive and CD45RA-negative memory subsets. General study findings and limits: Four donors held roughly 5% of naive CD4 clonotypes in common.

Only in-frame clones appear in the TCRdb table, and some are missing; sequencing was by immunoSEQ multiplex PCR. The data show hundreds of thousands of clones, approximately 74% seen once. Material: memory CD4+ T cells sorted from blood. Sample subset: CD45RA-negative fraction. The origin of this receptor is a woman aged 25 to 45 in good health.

The CDR3 DNA reads as TGCGCCAGCAGCTTGAAATTAGCGGGAGTGGTTGAGCAGTTCTTC. This encodes CASSLKLAGVVEQFF. The rearrangement joins TRBV5-1 to TRBJ2-1; 9 bases fit TRBD2. The J segment lost 9 bases and the V segment lost 1 base, leaving 8 bases of the junction unmatched. The CDR3 runs to 15 residues. In germline, CDR1 is SGHRS, CDR2 YFSETQ.